Reported below is one T cell receptor (beta chain). There are many counts of this clone. The target of this receptor is not known. Nothing much larger sits one base from this clone, and base qualities are not available. Before undergoing thyroid surgery, none of the patients had been given any kind of treatment. Using T-cell receptor beta sequencing, the study looked back at clinical samples from patients collected from about 2012 to 2018. From V the trimming removes 1 base and from J it removes 0 bases, while the gene matches leave 1 base of the junction unaccounted for. The CDR3 goes from the cysteine to the phenylalanine over 16 residues. CDR3 DNA only is kept here, 48 bases in frame from base 1. In the germline V gene, CDR1 corresponds to SGHAT and CDR2 to FQNNGV. Library preparation employed PCR. For sequencing, an Illumina HiSeq 4000 was employed. High-throughput sequencing was used to profile the TCR beta-chain CDR3 region of each patient. As for how the authors treated the data: Drawing on CDR3 differences between clinicopathological groups, the researchers built a classifier meant to tell apart patients with distant-metastatic papillary thyroid cancer. Repertoire diversity was assessed with the Shannon index, and tumor-blood repertoire similarity with the Morisita-Horn index. TCRdb reanalyzed the raw reads on its own, using fastp at Q25 for trimming and MiXCR for clone calling, and kept in-frame beta chains. The V and J calls were determined by TCRdb, not by the authors. The sample table holds roughly 24,000 clones, of which 18% were seen once. The ten biggest clones cover around 2.5% of the sample.

This sample is drawn from a study of metastatic and nonmetastatic thyroid tumors (dated by TCRdb to the early 2020s). General notes on the study: The researchers compared repertoires between peripheral blood samples and tumor or nodule tissue samples from patients with malignant or benign thyroid disease.

The investigation overall reported the following: TCR beta diversity was reported as significantly higher in malignant tumors than in benign nodules, in both blood and tumor samples.

The receptor chain draws on TRBV11-2 and TRBJ2-3; 10 of the junction bases match TRBD1. Sequenced input: adjacent normal tissue. The sequence was collected from a male donor with papillary thyroid cancer or a benign thyroid nodule (not recorded which). Some clones in this sample may be carry-over from other donors' samples. Read as DNA, the sequence is TGTGCCAGCAGCTTAGGGGACAGGGGAAGCACAGATACGCAGTATTTT. Its translation reads: CASSLGDRGSTDTQYF.